The T cell receptor beta chain under discussion was sequenced for a study of molecular identifiers for immune sequencing clone quantification. Germline CDR1 reads DFQATT; CDR2 reads SNEGSKA (reference sequence). The V and J ends lost 4 bases and 4 bases, in that order; junction bases with no gene match: 17. This CDR3 comprises 18 residues. This clonotype was seen only a few times. Its antigen is unidentified. Libraries of bulk TCR were made by previously described methods (with listed TCR primers). One entry per CDR3 protein results from TCRdb running MiXCR on the PCR reads. This table holds about 510,000 distinct CDR3 sequences, about a fifth found once. Overall study results and limits: Over 99% of CMV-specific effector molecules, but under 1% of naive ones, were in clones above 20 copies. Identical TCR molecules sharing a barcode could underestimate highly expanded clone sizes.

Isolation of naive CD8 T cells was achieved by sorting on a CD8+CD4-CCR7+CD45RA+ phenotype. The chain employs TRBV20-1 and TRBJ2-3; 10 positions agree with TRBD1. The sequence came from a human donor in good health. Some libraries in this study had Jurkat cell RNA spiked in. The source material was naive CD8+ T cells from blood, with Jurkat cell RNA spiked in. Subset: FACS-sorted CD8+CD4-CCR7+CD45RA+ naive T cells. The CDR3 sequence: CSANRQGASGRSADTQYF. CDR3 nucleotides: TGCAGTGCTAACCGACAGGGGGCGTCGGGACGGTCAGCAGATACGCAGTATTTT.